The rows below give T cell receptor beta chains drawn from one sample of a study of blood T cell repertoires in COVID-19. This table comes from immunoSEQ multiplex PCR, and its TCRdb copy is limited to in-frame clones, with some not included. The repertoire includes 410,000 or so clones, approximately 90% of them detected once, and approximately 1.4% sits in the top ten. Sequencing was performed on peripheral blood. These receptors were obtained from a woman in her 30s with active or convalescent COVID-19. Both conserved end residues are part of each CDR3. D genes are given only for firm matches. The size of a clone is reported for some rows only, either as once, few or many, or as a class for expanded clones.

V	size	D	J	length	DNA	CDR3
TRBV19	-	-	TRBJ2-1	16	TGTGCCAGTAGTATAGATGGCACTATTACTTACAATGAGCAGTTCTTC	CASSIDGTITYNEQFF
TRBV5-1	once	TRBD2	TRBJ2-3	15	TGCGCCAGCAGCCCCTGGGGGGGGAGCACAGATACGCAGTATTTT	CASSPWGGSTDTQYF
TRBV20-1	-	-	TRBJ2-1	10	TGCAGTGTGGGCGACACTGAGCAGTTCTTC	CSVGDTEQFF
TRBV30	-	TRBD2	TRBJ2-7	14	TGTGCCTGGAGTACCGGGAGGATCCCCTACGAGCAGTACTTC	CAWSTGRIPYEQYF
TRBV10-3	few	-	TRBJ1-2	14	TGTGCCATCAGTCTGGGGCGGGGGACCTATGGCTACACCTTC	CAISLGRGTYGYTF
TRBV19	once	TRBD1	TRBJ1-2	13	TGTGCCAGTAGTATTGGACAGGGGGATGGCTACACCTTC	CASSIGQGDGYTF
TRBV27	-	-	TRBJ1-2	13	TGTGCCAGCAGGCCCGGGACAATGCATGGCTACACCTTC	CASRPGTMHGYTF
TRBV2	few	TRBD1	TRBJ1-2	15	TGTGCCACCATCCGGGACAGGGAAGTGGGCTATGGCTACACCTTC	CATIRDREVGYGYTF
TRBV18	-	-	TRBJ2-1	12	TGTGCCAGCTCACCTAAAGGGGATGAGCAGTTCTTC	CASSPKGDEQFF
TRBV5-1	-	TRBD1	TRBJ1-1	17	TGCGCCAGCAGCTTGGCATCAGTAAGGGACAGGGGCACTGAAGCTTTCTTT	CASSLASVRDRGTEAFF
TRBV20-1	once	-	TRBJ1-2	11	TGCAGTGCGAAGGACGGGAATGGCTACACCTTC	CSAKDGNGYTF
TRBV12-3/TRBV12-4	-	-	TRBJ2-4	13	TGTGCCAGCAGGTCGACAGTGGGGAACATTCAGTACTTC	CASRSTVGNIQYF
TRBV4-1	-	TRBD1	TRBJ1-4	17	TGCGCCAGCAGCCCTAACTTAGCCGGGACAGGGCTAGAAAAACTGTTTTTT	CASSPNLAGTGLEKLFF
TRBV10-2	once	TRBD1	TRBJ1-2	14	TGCGCCAGCGATGAGACAGGGGGTCCCGGGGGCTACACCTTC	CASDETGGPGGYTF
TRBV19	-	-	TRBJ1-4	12	TGTGCCAGTTCCCTTATCAGGGATAAACTGTTTTTT	CASSLIRDKLFF
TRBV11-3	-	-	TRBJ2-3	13	TGTGCCAGCAGCCCTTCCCCAGCAGATACGCAGTATTTT	CASSPSPADTQYF
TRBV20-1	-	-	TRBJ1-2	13	TGCAGTGCTAGTCCTGGTGAGGGTGAGGGCTACACCTTC	CSASPGEGEGYTF
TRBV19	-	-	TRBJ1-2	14	TGTGCCACTGCCTCTGAGGCCCTTAACTATGGCTACACCTTC	CATASEALNYGYTF
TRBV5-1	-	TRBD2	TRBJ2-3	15	TGCGCCAGCAGCCTATGGACTAGCGGGACAGATACGCAGTATTTT	CASSLWTSGTDTQYF
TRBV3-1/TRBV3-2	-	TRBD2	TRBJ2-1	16	TGTGCCAGCAGCCAAGGACGCGGGCGGGGGGCCAATGAGCAGTTCTTC	CASSQGRGRGANEQFF
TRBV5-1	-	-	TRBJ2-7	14	TGCGCCAGCAGCCGAGACAGCTTCTCCTACGAGCAGTACTTC	CASSRDSFSYEQYF
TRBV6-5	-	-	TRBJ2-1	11	TGTGCCAGCAGCTCTACCAATGAGCAGTTCTTC	CASSSTNEQFF
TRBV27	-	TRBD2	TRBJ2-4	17	TGTGCCAGCAGTACCGGACTAGCGGGAGGGGGGCAAAACATTCAGTACTTC	CASSTGLAGGGQNIQYF
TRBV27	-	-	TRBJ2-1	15	TGTGCCAGCAGCCCTCCACCGAGCTCCTACAATGAGCAGTTCTTC	CASSPPPSSYNEQFF
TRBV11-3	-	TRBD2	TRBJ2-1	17	TGTGCCAGCAGCTTACTAGCGGGAGTAGCCAACTACAATGAGCAGTTCTTC	CASSLLAGVANYNEQFF
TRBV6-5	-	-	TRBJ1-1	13	TGTGCCAGCAGGAGGCCATCGAACACTGAAGCTTTCTTT	CASRRPSNTEAFF
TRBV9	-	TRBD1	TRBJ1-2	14	TGTGCCAGCAGCCCCAATACAGGGGACTATGGCTACACCTTC	CASSPNTGDYGYTF
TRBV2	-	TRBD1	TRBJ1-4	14	TGTGCCAGCAGCCCGGGACAGGGGGATGAAAAACTGTTTTTT	CASSPGQGDEKLFF
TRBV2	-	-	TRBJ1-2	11	TGTGCCAGCAGGACAGACCATGGCTACACCTTC	CASRTDHGYTF
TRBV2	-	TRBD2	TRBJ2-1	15	TGTGCCAGCAGTGAAGCTTCTAGCGGGGGGGCTCGGCAGTTCTTC	CASSEASSGGARQFF
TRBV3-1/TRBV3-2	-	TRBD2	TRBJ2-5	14	TGTGCCAGCAGCTCGACCGGGACTAGGGAGACCCAGTACTTC	CASSSTGTRETQYF
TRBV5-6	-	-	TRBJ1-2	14	TGTGCCAGCAATCCTGACAGCTCTAACTATGGCTACACCTTC	CASNPDSSNYGYTF
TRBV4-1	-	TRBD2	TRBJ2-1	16	TGCGCCAGCAGCCAACCCGGGACTAGAGATGGGGCTGAGCAGTTCTTC	CASSQPGTRDGAEQFF
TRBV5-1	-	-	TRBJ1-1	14	TGCGCCAGCAGCTTAAACTCCGAGAACACTGAAGCTTTCTTT	CASSLNSENTEAFF
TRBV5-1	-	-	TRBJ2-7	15	TGCGCCAGCAGCTTGTCATTCAGGGAAATCTACGAGCAGTACTTC	CASSLSFREIYEQYF
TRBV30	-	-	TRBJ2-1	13	TGTGCCAGAAGGGAGTTTTCCTACAATGAGCAGTTCTTC	CARREFSYNEQFF
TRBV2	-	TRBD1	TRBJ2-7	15	TGTGCCAGCACTACGAGCGACAGGGAGACCTACGAGCAGTACTTC	CASTTSDRETYEQYF
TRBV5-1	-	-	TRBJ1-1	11	TGCGCCAGCAGCAGGGGACAAGAAGCTTTCTTT	CASSRGQEAFF
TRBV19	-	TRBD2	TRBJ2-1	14	TGTGCCAGTAGTACCTCCCGGACTAGCGTTGAGCAGTTCTTC	CASSTSRTSVEQFF
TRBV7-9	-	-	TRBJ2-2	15	TGTGCCAGCAGCTTGAGGTTTACCTTGAGCGGGGAGCTGTTTTTT	CASSLRFTLSGELFF
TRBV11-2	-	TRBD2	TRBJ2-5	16	TGTGCCAGCAGCTTGGGGGGGTCTACTTCCACTCAGACCCAGTACTTC	CASSLGGSTSTQTQYF
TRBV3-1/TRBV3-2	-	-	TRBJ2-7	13	TGTGCCAGCAGCCAGGCTCCGCTTTACGAGCAGTACTTC	CASSQAPLYEQYF
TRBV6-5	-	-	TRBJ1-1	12	TGTGCCTGTACAGCGGAGAACACTGAAGCTTTCTTT	CACTAENTEAFF
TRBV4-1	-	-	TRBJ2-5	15	TGCGCCAGCAGCCCCAGCCCACAGCATGAAGAGACCCAGTACTTC	CASSPSPQHEETQYF
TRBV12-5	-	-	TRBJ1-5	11	TGTGCTAGTGGTTCAGGGAGGGCCCAGCATTTT	CASGSGRAQHF
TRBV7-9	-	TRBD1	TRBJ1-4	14	TGTGCCAGCAGCTTAGGGACAGGGAATGAAAAACTGTTTTTT	CASSLGTGNEKLFF
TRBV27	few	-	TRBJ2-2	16	TGTGCCAGCAGTTTAGGGGCAGAAGCGAACACCGGGGAGCTGTTTTTT	CASSLGAEANTGELFF
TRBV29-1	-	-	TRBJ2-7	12	TGCAGCGTCGCCCCCGACAGCTACGAGCAGTACTTC	CSVAPDSYEQYF
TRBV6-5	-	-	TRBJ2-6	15	TGTGCCAGCAGGGATGCAGGCTCTGGGGCCAACGTCCTGACTTTC	CASRDAGSGANVLTF
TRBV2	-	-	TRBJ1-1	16	TGTGCCAGCAGTGCGATCCAAACAGGGAGGGGCACTGAAGCTTTCTTT	CASSAIQTGRGTEAFF
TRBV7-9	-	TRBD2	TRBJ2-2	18	TGTGCCAGCAGCCCGGGACTAGCGGGAGCGACGAACACCGGGGAGCTGTTTTTT	CASSPGLAGATNTGELFF
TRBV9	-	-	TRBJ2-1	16	TGTGCCAGCAGCCGGAGCCAGGACACAACCTACAATGAGCAGTTCTTC	CASSRSQDTTYNEQFF
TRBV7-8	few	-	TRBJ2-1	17	TGTGCCAGCAGCTTCTTGGCAGTAACGAACTCCTACAATGAGCAGTTCTTC	CASSFLAVTNSYNEQFF
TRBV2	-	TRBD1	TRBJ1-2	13	TGTGCCAGCGGGGACAGGGGGACCTATGGCTACACCTTC	CASGDRGTYGYTF